This entry lists 30 T cell receptor beta chains sequenced from one sample in a study of patients and donors after allogeneic stem cell transplantation (dated by TCRdb to about 2020). Receptors were amplified or captured by RT-PCR. Sequenced on a NextSeq 550. The public reads were reanalyzed by TCRdb: fastp trimming at Q25, MiXCR alignment, in-frame beta chains only. Rows matching on CDR3 protein sequence are summarized as one entry with the most common DNA and genes. Here the sample has roughly 180,000 distinct CDR3 sequences; around two fifths occur a single time. In total, the top ten clones hold 33% of the sample. Sequencing was carried out using blood, either unsorted or a sorted T cell fraction (not recorded which). The receptor set was obtained from a human donor who was either an allogeneic HSCT recipient or a stem cell or donor lymphocyte infusion donor (not recorded which). It is not recorded whose cells these are; they may come from a transplant donor.

Only a few counts were recorded for this clonotype. The chain uses TRBV29-1 and TRBJ2-7, with 8 nucleotides matching TRBD2. After removal of 6 bases from V and 6 bases from J, the junction contained 7 bases not matched to a gene. The CDR3 has 12 residues. Germline values: CDR1 SQVTM, CDR2 ANQGSEA. CDR3 coding DNA: TGCAGCGTAGAACAGCGGGAGAGCGAGCAGTACTTC. Its protein is CSVEQRESEQYF.

The V call is TRBV7-9, the J call TRBJ2-7, with TRBD2 matching over 7 bases. Trimming took 3 bases from V and 6 from J; bases not matched to a gene: 11. CDR1 is SEHNR and CDR2 is FQNEAQ in the germline V gene (reference sequence). The length of the CDR3 is 15 residues. For the CDR3, the DNA is TGTGCCAGCAGCTTGTGGGCGGGAGTCTCTCGCGAGCAGTACTTC. This codes for CASSLWAGVSREQYF.

The sample holds a few counts of this clonotype. This chain joins TRBV28 and TRBJ2-7, with 8 bases that match TRBD2. After removal of 6 bases from V and 0 bases from J, the junction contained 7 bases not matched to a gene. The CDR3 is made up of 15 amino acids. Germline V CDR1 and CDR2: MDHEN, SYDVKM. This CDR3 reads CASRLAGISSYEQYF. The CDR3 DNA is TGTGCCAGCAGGCTAGCGGGTATTAGCTCCTACGAGCAGTACTTC.

The rearrangement uses TRBV24-1 and TRBJ1-2; D is uncertain. Germline CDR1 is KGHDR and CDR2 is SFDVKD. This CDR3 comprises 13 residues. The V end lost 0 bases, the J end lost 8 bases, and 9 bases lay between the germline ends. The CDR3 spells CATSDLPGRGYTF. DNA of the CDR3: TGTGCCACCAGTGATTTGCCCGGGAGGGGCTACACCTTC.

A few counts support this clonotype. The genes are TRBV28 and TRBJ2-7; the match to TRBD1 covers 7 bases. This CDR3 contains 14 residues. Germline CDR1 and CDR2: MDHEN and SYDVKM. The V gene end was trimmed by 6 bases and the J gene end by 0 bases; junction bases not matched to a gene: 5. Here the CDR3 reads CASRTGQSSYEQYF. The CDR3, as DNA: TGTGCCAGCAGGACGGGACAGAGCTCCTACGAGCAGTACTTC.

This clonotype was found a few times. This sequence joins TRBV11-2 and TRBJ2-3, with D hard to call. Per germline, CDR1 SGHAT and CDR2 FQNNGV. Deletions cut 2 bases from V and 4 bases from J, with 4 bases between. This CDR3 contains 12 residues. The CDR3 is CASSLSSDTQYF. CDR3 sequence (DNA): TGTGCCAGCAGCTTAAGTTCAGATACGCAGTATTTT.

A few counts support this clonotype. The chain links TRBV29-1 to TRBJ2-3; possible D gene TRBD1, 5 bases. Trimming pared 4 bases from V and 5 bases from J, leaving 16 bases between. Germline CDR1 and CDR2: SQVTM and ANQGSEA. The CDR3 is 14 amino acids. CDR3 region: CSVVGGHLRDTQYF. The CDR3 bases are TGCAGCGTTGTAGGCGGACACTTGAGAGATACGCAGTATTTT.

This clonotype was seen at least ten times. CDR3 region: CATSRDRASYGYTF. The CDR3 region has the DNA TGTGCCACCAGCAGAGATCGAGCTTCCTATGGCTACACCTTC. The rearrangement uses TRBV15 and TRBJ1-2; no firm D call. V was cut by 0 bases and J by 4 bases, with 9 bases left in between. CDR1 and CDR2 from the germline V gene are LNHNV and YYDKDF (reference sequence). The CDR3 is made up of 14 amino acids.

In its sample, this clonotype was seen a few times. The CDR3 protein is CASSWGTDTQYF. CDR3 nucleotides: TGTGCCAGCAGCTGGGGCACAGATACGCAGTATTTT. This chain uses TRBV5-6 with TRBJ2-3; unclear D gene. Germline V gives CDR1 SGHDT, CDR2 YYEEEE. The ends were cut back, 3 bases at V and 1 base at J, with 3 bases in the middle. CDR3 length: 12 amino acids.

This clonotype was picked up a small number of times. The rearrangement joins TRBV12-3 or TRBV12-4 to TRBJ1-2; no reliable D call. The length of the CDR3 is 16 residues. V shed 1 base and J shed 0 bases, with 12 bases lying between them. The CDR3 DNA sequence: TGTGCCAGCAGTTTAGGGGGTGCAGGACCTAACTATGGCTACACCTTC. Translating it yields CASSLGGAGPNYGYTF.

The CDR3 reads CASSLVSPGDEAFF. In nucleotides, the CDR3 is TGTGCCAGCAGTTTAGTCTCCCCCGGGGATGAAGCTTTCTTT. V and J are TRBV12-3 or TRBV12-4 and TRBJ1-1; D unresolved. The CDR3 spans 14 residues. Trimming pared 1 base from V and 7 bases from J, leaving 13 bases between.

The J gene is TRBJ1-1, the V gene TRBV19; unclear D gene. The CDR3 length is 14 residues. V was trimmed by 0 bases and J by 0 bases, leaving 5 bases between them. Germline assignment: CDR1 LNHDA and CDR2 SQIVND (reference sequence). The CDR3 nucleotides are TGTGCCAGTAGTATAGAAGGAATGAACACTGAAGCTTTCTTT. It codes for CASSIEGMNTEAFF.

A few counts support this clonotype. The chain recombines TRBV6-5 with TRBJ1-1; perhaps TRBD1 as D (6 bases). V lost 2 bases and J lost 6, with 25 bases in between. The CDR3 sequence is 18 residues long. Germline V lookup: CDR1 MNHEY, CDR2 SVGAGI. CDR3 in DNA: TGTGCCAGCAGTTACCTACTGACTGGGAGAGGGGGATACGCTGAAGCTTTCTTT. Its protein is CASSYLLTGRGGYAEAFF.

The V and J genes are TRBV12-3 or TRBV12-4 and TRBJ2-1; 7 bases map to TRBD2. The length of the CDR3 is 17 residues. The V gene end was trimmed by 6 bases and the J gene end by 0 bases; junction bases not matched to a gene: 11. CDR3 bases: TGTGCCAGCAGACCCCGGGACTATCAAAGCTCCTACAATGAGCAGTTCTTC. Translation: CASRPRDYQSSYNEQFF.

The chain is built from TRBV4-3 and TRBJ2-1; TRBD1 matches at 11 bases. Germline V gives CDR1 LGHNA, CDR2 YSLEER. Unmatched junction bases numbered 10, after V lost 0 bases and J lost 6 bases. This CDR3 has 18 residues. CDR3 in DNA: TGCGCCAGCAGCCAAGAGCCTTGGGGACAGGGGGTCTTCAATGAGCAGTTCTTC. The encoded protein is CASSQEPWGQGVFNEQFF.

V is TRBV6-1 and J is TRBJ1-2; a possible D gene is TRBD1 (6 bases). The V end was cut by 6 bases, the J end by 4 bases, with 18 bases between. CDR1 and CDR2 (germline): MNHNS, SASEGT. The CDR3 totals 15 residues. CDR3 bases: TGTGCCAGCAGGCGCCGGGACATAGAGAGCTATGGCTACACCTTC. Translation: CASRRRDIESYGYTF.

The J gene is TRBJ2-2, the V gene TRBV7-3, with D possibly being TRBD1 (5 bases). There are 13 residues in the CDR3. The V gene's germline CDR1 is SGHTA and CDR2 FQGTGA. Trimming stripped 5 bases from V and 4 bases from J, with 8 bases between. This CDR3 reads CASSPRATGELFF. In nucleotides, the CDR3 is TGTGCCAGCAGCCCCAGGGCCACCGGGGAGCTGTTTTTT. The complete variable domain, with remaining parts taken from reference TRBV7-3 and TRBJ2-2, reads GAGVSQTPSNKVTEKGKYVELRCDPISGHTALYWYRQSLGQGPEFLIYFQGTGAADDSGLPNDRFFAVRPEGSVSTLKIQRTERGDSAVYLCASSPRATGELFFGEGSRLTVL.

V is TRBV13 and J is TRBJ1-1; 8 bases line up with TRBD1. Germline loops: CDR1 PRHDT, CDR2 FYEKMQ (reference sequence). This CDR3 comprises 16 residues. The ends lost 3 bases at V and 5 bases at J; junction bases unmatched: 11. The CDR3 DNA sequence: TGTGCCAGCAGCTTCCCAGGGGGCGAAGGGGAGACTGAAGCTTTCTTT. This gives the protein CASSFPGGEGETEAFF.

This rearrangement joins TRBV4-3 to TRBJ1-1; 10 nucleotides align to TRBD1. This CDR3 contains 15 residues. V was clipped by 0 bases and J by 8 bases; unmatched bases: 6. Germline-derived CDR1 and CDR2 are LGHNA and YSLEER. The CDR3 nucleotides are TGCGCCAGCAGCCAAGAGGGACAGGGGCGAGAGGAAGCTTTCTTT. As protein: CASSQEGQGREEAFF.

This clonotype was seen a handful of times. This chain links TRBV18 with TRBJ1-4; D might be TRBD1 (5 bases). Between the trimmed V and J ends, which lost 6 bases and 8 bases, there was a span of 19 bases. The V gene's germline CDR1 is KGHSH and CDR2 LQKENI. The CDR3 runs to 15 residues. CDR3: CASSLRQGESEKLFF. In DNA, the CDR3 is TGTGCCAGCTCGCTTAGACAAGGGGAATCGGAAAAACTGTTTTTT. The full variable domain, its missing parts supplied by reference TRBV18 and TRBJ1-4, is NAGVMQNPRHLVRRRGQEARLRCSPMKGHSHVYWYRQLPEEGLKFMVYLQKENIIDESGMPKERFSAEFPKEGPSILRIQQVVRGDSAAYFCASSLRQGESEKLFFGSGTQLSVL.

This clonotype has more than one count but fewer than ten. V is TRBV7-2 and J is TRBJ1-6, with 9 nucleotides matching TRBD1. Germline V gene lookup returns CDR1 SGHTA and CDR2 FQGNSA. J was trimmed by 9 bases and V by 5 bases; bases with no gene match: 8. This CDR3 is 15 amino acids long. The CDR3 DNA follows: TGTGCCAGCAGCCCTTCGGGACAGGGAGGTTCACCCCTCCACTTT. Encoded protein: CASSPSGQGGSPLHF.

In its sample, this clonotype was seen a few times. V and J are TRBV28 and TRBJ2-2; TRBD1 matches 8 bases. In germline, CDR1 is MDHEN, CDR2 SYDVKM. The CDR3 consists of 15 residues. The J segment lost 5 bases and the V segment lost 5 bases, leaving 7 bases of the junction unmatched. The CDR3 here is CASSHRTGMTGELFF. In DNA form, the CDR3 reads TGTGCCAGCAGTCACCGGACAGGGATGACCGGGGAGCTGTTTTTT. Variable domain in full (rest from reference TRBV28 and TRBJ2-2): DVKVTQSSRYLVKRTGEKVFLECVQDMDHENMFWYRQDPGLGLRLIYFSYDVKMKEKGDIPEGYSVSREKKERFSLILESASTNQTSMYLCASSHRTGMTGELFFGEGSRLTVL.

This clonotype was observed a handful of times. The chain couples TRBV20-1 to TRBJ1-5, with 9 bases fitting TRBD1. J was trimmed by 2 bases and V by 2 bases; bases with no gene match: 4. Germline CDR1 DFQATT, CDR2 SNEGSKA (reference sequence). The CDR3 runs to 15 residues. DNA for the CDR3: TGCAGTGCTAGATATACAGGGGGCGGCAATCAGCCCCAGCATTTT. Protein: CSARYTGGGNQPQHF.

This rearrangement joins TRBV13 to TRBJ1-1, with 7 positions matching TRBD1. Germline CDR1 is PRHDT and CDR2 is FYEKMQ (reference sequence). The CDR3 runs to 15 residues. V was clipped by 6 bases and J by 2 bases; unmatched bases: 9. CDR3 residues: CASSPSGTDNTEAFF. The CDR3 DNA reads as TGTGCCAGCAGTCCATCCGGGACAGATAACACTGAAGCTTTCTTT.

This chain connects TRBV4-3 to TRBJ1-4; weak D call: TRBD1 (6 bases). CDR1 LGHNA and CDR2 YSLEER come from the germline V gene. The CDR3 covers 16 residues. Trimming shortened V by 0 bases and J by 8 bases, and 16 bases separated the two germline ends. CDR3 amino acids: CASSQDIRGGEEKLFF. The CDR3 DNA reads TGCGCCAGCAGCCAAGATATCAGGGGAGGGGAGGAAAAACTGTTTTTT.

The J gene is TRBJ1-6, the V gene TRBV5-6; TRBD1 aligns across 8 bases. V was clipped by 2 bases and J by 10 bases; unmatched bases: 11. Germline assignment: CDR1 SGHDT and CDR2 YYEEEE. The CDR3 is 16 residues long. The chain's CDR3 is CASSLTTGGLKSPLHF. CDR3 coding DNA: TGTGCCAGCAGCTTAACTACAGGGGGTCTAAAGTCACCCCTCCACTTT.

J is TRBJ2-2 and V is TRBV6-1, with a tentative D call TRBD2 (6 bases). The V and J ends lost 4 bases and 0 bases respectively, with 9 bases between them. The germline CDR1 and CDR2 sequences are MNHNS and SASEGT. There are 15 residues in the CDR3. The CDR3 DNA follows: TGTGCCAGCAGTGCGGCGGGAACGAACACCGGGGAGCTGTTTTTT. Amino acids: CASSAAGTNTGELFF.

This chain uses TRBV6-5 with TRBJ2-7; the D gene is possibly TRBD1 (6 bases). Germline V CDR1 and CDR2: MNHEY, SVGAGI. Trimming took 6 bases from V and 7 from J, leaving 19 bases between them. The CDR3 totals 14 residues. The CDR3: CASRLRQDLGEQYF. As DNA, the CDR3 is TGTGCCAGCAGACTCCGACAGGACCTGGGGGAGCAGTACTTC.

This clonotype was detected only a few times. The rearrangement links TRBV4-3 to TRBJ2-2, with D perhaps given as TRBD1 or TRBD2 (5 bases each). CDR1 LGHNA and CDR2 YSLEER come from the germline V gene. V lost 1 base, J lost 2 bases, and 14 bases lay in between. This CDR3 has 17 residues. The CDR3 reads CASSQVVGTANTGELFF. The CDR3 DNA follows: TGCGCCAGCAGCCAAGTCGTAGGGACGGCTAACACCGGGGAGCTGTTTTTT.

V and J are TRBV7-2 and TRBJ1-2; 7 bases map to TRBD1. The CDR3 contains 15 residues. CDR1 is SGHTA, CDR2 FQGNSA, per germline. The trim removed 3 bases at V and 4 bases at J, leaving 8 bases unmatched. CDR3 nucleotides: TGTGCCAGCAGCTTGGAACAGGGGAACGTCTATGGCTACACCTTC. Translated, it gives CASSLEQGNVYGYTF.